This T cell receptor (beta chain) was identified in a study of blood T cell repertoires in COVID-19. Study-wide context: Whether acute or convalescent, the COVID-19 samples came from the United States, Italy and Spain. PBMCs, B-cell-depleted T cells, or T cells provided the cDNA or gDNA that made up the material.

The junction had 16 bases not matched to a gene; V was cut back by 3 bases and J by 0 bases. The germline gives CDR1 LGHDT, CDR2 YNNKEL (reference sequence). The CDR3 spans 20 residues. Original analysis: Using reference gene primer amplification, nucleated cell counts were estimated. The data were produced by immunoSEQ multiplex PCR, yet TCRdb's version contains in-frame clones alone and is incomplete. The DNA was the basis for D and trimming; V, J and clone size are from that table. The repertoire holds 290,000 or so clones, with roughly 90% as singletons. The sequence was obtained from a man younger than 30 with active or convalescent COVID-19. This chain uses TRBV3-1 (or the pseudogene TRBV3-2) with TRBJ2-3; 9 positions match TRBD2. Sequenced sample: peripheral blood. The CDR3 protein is CASSHIRRSSGSPSTDTQYF. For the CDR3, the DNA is TGTGCCAGCAGCCATATCCGGCGTAGTAGCGGGAGCCCCAGCACAGATACGCAGTATTTT.